This T cell receptor (beta chain) stems from a study of T cell responses to AZD1222 COVID-19 vaccine. Study-wide results and limits: Spike-spanning, vaccine-associated CD4 TCRs were dominant at 160-218 and 743-854. Donors, mostly white British, included more females; clonal diversity was possibly underestimated. A reported finding is that nearly half of spike-specific TCRs target unmutated variant regions.

V was pared by 1 base and J by 4 bases, with 16 bases between. The CDR3 loop spans 17 amino acids. Per the germline V gene, CDR1 is LNHDA and CDR2 is SQIVND (reference sequence). Only in-frame clones appear in the TCRdb table, and some are missing; sequencing was by immunoSEQ multiplex PCR. This table has about 140,000 clones, more than 80% appearing once. About this clone itself: Its antigen is undetermined.

The sequencing used peripheral blood, collected on day 0 of AZD1222 vaccination. The sequence was collected from an adult in good health. This chain joins TRBV19 and TRBJ2-2, with D uncertain. In DNA form, the CDR3 reads TGTGCCAGTAGTATAGTCCCGCCAATGATTCGCACCGGGGAGCTGTTTTTT. Translated: CASSIVPPMIRTGELFF.